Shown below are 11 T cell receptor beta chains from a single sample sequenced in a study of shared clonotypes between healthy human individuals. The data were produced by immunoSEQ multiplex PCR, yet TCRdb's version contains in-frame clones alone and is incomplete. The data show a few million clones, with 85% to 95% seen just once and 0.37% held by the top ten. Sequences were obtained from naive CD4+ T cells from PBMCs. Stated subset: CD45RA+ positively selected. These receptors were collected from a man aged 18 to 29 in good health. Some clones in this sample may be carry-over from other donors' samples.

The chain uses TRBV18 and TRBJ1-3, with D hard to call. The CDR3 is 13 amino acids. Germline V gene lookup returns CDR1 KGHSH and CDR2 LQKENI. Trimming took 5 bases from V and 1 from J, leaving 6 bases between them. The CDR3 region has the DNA TGTGCCAGCTCAAAGGGATCTGGAAACACCATATATTTT. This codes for CASSKGSGNTIYF.

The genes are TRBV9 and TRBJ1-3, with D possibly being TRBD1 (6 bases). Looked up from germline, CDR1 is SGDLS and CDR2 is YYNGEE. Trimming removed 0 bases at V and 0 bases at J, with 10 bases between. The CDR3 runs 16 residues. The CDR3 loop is CASSVGRTASGNTIYF. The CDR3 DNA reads TGTGCCAGCAGCGTAGGAAGGACAGCCTCTGGAAACACCATATATTTT.

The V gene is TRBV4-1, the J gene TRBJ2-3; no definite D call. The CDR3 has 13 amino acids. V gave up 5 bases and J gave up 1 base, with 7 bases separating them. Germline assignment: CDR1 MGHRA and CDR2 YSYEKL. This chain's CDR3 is CASSRVGTDTQYF. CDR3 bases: TGCGCCAGCAGCAGGGTGGGCACAGATACGCAGTATTTT.

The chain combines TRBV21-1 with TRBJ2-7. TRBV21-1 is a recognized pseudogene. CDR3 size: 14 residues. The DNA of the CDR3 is TGTGCCAGCAGAGTCCCGACTGAGGACCACGAGCAGTACTTC. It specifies CASRVPTEDHEQYF.

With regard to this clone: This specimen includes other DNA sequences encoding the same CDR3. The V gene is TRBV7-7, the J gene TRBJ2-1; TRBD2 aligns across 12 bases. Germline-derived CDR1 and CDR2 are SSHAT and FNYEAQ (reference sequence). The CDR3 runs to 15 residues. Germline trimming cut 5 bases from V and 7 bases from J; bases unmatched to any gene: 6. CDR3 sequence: CASSVRLAGVNEQFF. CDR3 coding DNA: TGTGCCAGCAGCGTCAGACTAGCGGGAGTTAATGAGCAGTTCTTC.

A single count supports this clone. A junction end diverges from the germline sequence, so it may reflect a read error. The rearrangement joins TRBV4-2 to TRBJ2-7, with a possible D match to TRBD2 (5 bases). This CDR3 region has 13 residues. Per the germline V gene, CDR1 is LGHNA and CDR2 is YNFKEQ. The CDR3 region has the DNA TGTGCCAGCAGCCAGGATCTAGGGCAGCGGTCGCACTTC. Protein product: CASSQDLGQRSHF.

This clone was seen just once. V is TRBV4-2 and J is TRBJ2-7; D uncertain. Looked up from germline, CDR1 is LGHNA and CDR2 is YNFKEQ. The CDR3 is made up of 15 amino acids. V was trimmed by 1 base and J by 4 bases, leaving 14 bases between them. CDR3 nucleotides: TGTGCCAGCAGCCAAGTTCGCGGCTTCAAATACGAGCAGTACTTC. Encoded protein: CASSQVRGFKYEQYF.

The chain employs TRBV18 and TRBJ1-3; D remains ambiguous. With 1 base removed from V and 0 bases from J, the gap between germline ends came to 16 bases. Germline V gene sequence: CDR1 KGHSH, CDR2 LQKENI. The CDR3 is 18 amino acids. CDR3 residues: CASSPLDSEPLSGNTIYF. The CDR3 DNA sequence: TGTGCCAGCTCACCACTCGATAGCGAACCACTCTCTGGAAACACCATATATTTT.

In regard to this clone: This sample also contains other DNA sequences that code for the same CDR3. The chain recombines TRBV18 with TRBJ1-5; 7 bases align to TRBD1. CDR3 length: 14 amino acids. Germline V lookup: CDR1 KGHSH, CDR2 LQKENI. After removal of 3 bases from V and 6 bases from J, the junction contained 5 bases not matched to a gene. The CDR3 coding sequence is TGTGCCAGCTCACCGGACAGGACGGGTCAGCCCCAGCATTTT. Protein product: CASSPDRTGQPQHF.

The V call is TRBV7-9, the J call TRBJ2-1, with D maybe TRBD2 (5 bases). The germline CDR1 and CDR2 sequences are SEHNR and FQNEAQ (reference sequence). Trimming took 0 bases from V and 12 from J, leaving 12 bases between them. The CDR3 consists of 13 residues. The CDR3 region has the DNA TGTGCCAGCAGCTTAGCGGGAGAGTGGGGGCAGTTCTTC. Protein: CASSLAGEWGQFF. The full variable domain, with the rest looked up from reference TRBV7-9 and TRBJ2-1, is DTGVSQNPRHKITKRGQNVTFRCDPISEHNRLYWYRQTLGQGPEFLTYFQNEAQLEKSRLLSDRFSAERPKGSFSTLEIQRTEQGDSAMYLCASSLAGEWGQFFGPGTRLTVL.

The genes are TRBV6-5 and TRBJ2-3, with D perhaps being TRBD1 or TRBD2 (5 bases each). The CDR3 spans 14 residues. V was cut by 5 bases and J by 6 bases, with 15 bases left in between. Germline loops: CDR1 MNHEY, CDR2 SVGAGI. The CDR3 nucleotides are TGTGCCAGCAGTCCGACAGTGACGGGGGATACGCAGTATTTT. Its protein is CASSPTVTGDTQYF.